These 23 T cell receptor beta chains originate from one sample sequenced in a study of blood T cells in healthy people across ages. Next came a second PCR, run for roughly 7 to 12 cycles, which used a sample-barcoded 5' primer along with a J-beta primer mix. From the 5' RACE reads, TCRdb called clonotypes with MiXCR, one entry per CDR3 protein. There are 1.4 million or so distinct CDR3 sequences in the sample; approximately 43% occur only once, and approximately 4% lies in the top ten. The sequenced sample consisted of blood. The receptors here all came from a woman younger than 30 in good health.

The rearrangement links TRBV2 to TRBJ2-1; perhaps TRBD1 as D (6 bases). The germline CDR1 and CDR2 sequences are SNHLY and FYNNEI. V gave up 10 bases and J gave up 7 bases, with 17 bases separating them. The CDR3 is made up of 13 amino acids. The CDR3 coding sequence is TGTGCCACCGGGACACAGGGCTTAAATGAGCAGTTCTTC. Amino acid sequence: CATGTQGLNEQFF.

This sequence joins TRBV12-3 or TRBV12-4 and TRBJ2-4; 7 nucleotides align to TRBD1. The CDR3 runs to 15 residues. V shed 6 bases and J 3 bases; nucleotides not matched to a gene: 8. The CDR3 spells CASSRTGRFKNIQYF. The CDR3 DNA reads TGTGCCAGCAGCCGGACAGGTCGGTTCAAAAACATTCAGTACTTC.

This sequence joins TRBV20-1 and TRBJ2-1, with 13 bases fitting TRBD2. This CDR3 spans 15 amino acids. The V gene end was trimmed by 4 bases and the J gene end by 7 bases; junction bases not matched to a gene: 7. The V gene's germline CDR1 is DFQATT and CDR2 SNEGSKA (reference sequence). DNA of the CDR3: TGCAGTGCTACCCGGACTAGCGGGAGTTGGAATGAGCAGTTCTTC. Encoded protein: CSATRTSGSWNEQFF.

There are a few counts of this clonotype. The J gene is TRBJ2-7, the V gene TRBV7-2, with D possibly matching TRBD1 (7 bases). V was pared by 6 bases and J by 0 bases, with 12 bases between. There are 14 residues in the CDR3. The V gene's germline CDR1 is SGHTA and CDR2 FQGNSA. For the CDR3, the DNA is TGTGCCAGCAGGGGGGGACAGTCCTCCTACGAGCAGTACTTC. Protein: CASRGGQSSYEQYF.

The sample holds one count of this clonotype. This chain connects TRBV19 to TRBJ2-1, with 9 positions matching TRBD2. Germline loops: CDR1 LNHDA, CDR2 SQIVND (reference sequence). The V segment lost 0 bases and the J segment 12 bases; nucleotides outside the gene matches: 6. There are 14 residues in the CDR3. The CDR3 DNA reads as TGTGCCAGTAGTATAGAACTAGGGACTAGCCCGCAGTTCTTC. This translates into CASSIELGTSPQFF.

This clonotype showed up just once. The rearrangement links TRBV12-3 or TRBV12-4 to TRBJ2-7, with 9 bases identical to TRBD1. This CDR3 contains 15 residues. Losses at the gene ends were 5 bases for V and 7 bases for J; bases not matched to a gene: 12. The CDR3 here is CASSRGQGTYNEQYF. The CDR3 coding sequence is TGTGCCAGCAGTCGTGGACAGGGGACCTACAATGAGCAGTACTTC.

V gene TRBV6-2 or TRBV6-3 combines with J gene TRBJ2-1; the D is unclear. V gave up 6 bases and J gave up 0 bases, with 18 bases separating them. CDR1 and CDR2 (germline): MNHEY, SVGEGT. The CDR3 covers 17 residues. The CDR3 DNA reads as TGTGCCAGCAGAAAGACCCTAGTCTCAAGCTCCTACAATGAGCAGTTCTTC. This gives the protein CASRKTLVSSSYNEQFF.

This clonotype was observed many times. The chain carries TRBV29-1 and TRBJ2-5, with D possibly matching TRBD1 (6 bases). V lost 7 bases and J 2 bases, leaving 17 bases between the germline ends. Germline values: CDR1 SQVTM, CDR2 ANQGSEA. This CDR3 spans 14 amino acids. Written as DNA, the CDR3 is TGCAGCGCCAAGGGGGTCAGGAGTCAAGAGACCCAGTACTTC. Protein product: CSAKGVRSQETQYF.

This clonotype showed up just a few times. CDR3 amino acids: CASSRGNPLAQYF. CDR3 DNA sequence: TGTGCCAGCAGTCGGGGGAACCCTCTGGCGCAGTACTTC. This chain links TRBV6-2 or TRBV6-3 with TRBJ2-5; tentative D call: TRBD2 (6 bases). The V end was cut by 5 bases, the J end by 11 bases, with 18 bases between. Germline CDR1 MNHEY, CDR2 SVGEGT. The CDR3 totals 13 residues.

This clonotype has just a few counts. The rearrangement joins TRBV2 to TRBJ2-7, with D perhaps given as TRBD1 or TRBD2 (6 bases each). Germline V CDR1 and CDR2: SNHLY, FYNNEI. Trimming shortened V by 4 bases and J by 3 bases, and 16 bases separated the two germline ends. This CDR3 contains 15 residues. CDR3 protein: CASSGQGGPSYEQYF. In DNA, the CDR3 is TGTGCCAGCAGTGGCCAAGGGGGGCCGAGCTACGAGCAGTACTTC. The whole variable domain, filled in from reference TRBV2 and TRBJ2-7, reads EPEVTQTPSHQVTQMGQEVILRCVPISNHLYFYWYRQILGQKVEFLVSFYNNEISEKSEIFDDQFSVERPDGSNFTLKIRSTKLEDSAMYFCASSGQGGPSYEQYFGPGTRLTVT.

This clonotype was observed a handful of times. The chain recombines TRBV14 with TRBJ2-1; 7 nucleotides agree with TRBD2. V lost 2 bases and J lost 4; bases outside the gene matches: 5. The CDR3 covers 15 residues. CDR1 is SGHDN and CDR2 is FVKESK in the germline V gene. The CDR3 DNA reads as TGTGCCAGCAGCCAATTTTCTAGCGGATACAATGAGCAGTTCTTC. Its translation: CASSQFSSGYNEQFF.

CDR3 sequence: CAIIRCPRTGGFWAKNIQYF. The CDR3 nucleotides are TGTGCCATCATCCGATGTCCCAGGACAGGGGGCTTTTGGGCCAAAAACATTCAGTACTTC. The chain links TRBV10-3 to TRBJ2-4, with 11 bases matching TRBD1. This CDR3 spans 20 amino acids. Trimming at V came to 7 bases and at J to 1 base, leaving 18 bases not matched to a gene. Germline CDR1 ENHRY, CDR2 SYGVKD.

This clonotype was observed at least ten times. Written as DNA, the CDR3 is TGTGCCAGCACCCTCCAAGAGACCCAGTACTTC. Translating gives CASTLQETQYF. The chain employs TRBV12-3 or TRBV12-4 and TRBJ2-5; unclear D gene. The germline V and J ends were trimmed by 7 bases and 1 base, with 4 bases remaining between them. There are 11 residues in the CDR3.

The chain has TRBV10-3 and TRBJ1-1; D uncertain. V gave up 0 bases and J gave up 4 bases, with 6 bases separating them. This CDR3 has 13 residues. From germline, CDR1 is ENHRY and CDR2 SYGVKD. Here the CDR3 reads CAISESPSTEAFF. The CDR3 DNA follows: TGTGCCATCAGTGAGTCGCCTAGCACTGAAGCTTTCTTT.

This clonotype was seen once. CDR3 DNA sequence: TGCAGTGCTAGGGGCAGATCTGGGGAGCAGTACTTC. This gives the protein CSARGRSGEQYF. The chain links TRBV20-1 to TRBJ2-7; D ambiguous. The germline V and J ends were trimmed by 3 bases and 7 bases, with 13 bases remaining between them. This CDR3 is 12 amino acids long. Germline CDR1 is DFQATT and CDR2 is SNEGSKA (reference sequence).

The chain uses TRBV6-2 or TRBV6-3 and TRBJ1-1, with D possibly matching TRBD1 (6 bases). In germline, CDR1 is MNHEY, CDR2 SVGEGT. Trimming took off 6 bases at V and 5 bases at J, with 19 bases between the two ends. The CDR3 loop spans 15 amino acids. DNA of the CDR3: TGTGCCAGCAGGCCACAGGGCGCCCATGGTACTGAAGCTTTCTTT. Protein product: CASRPQGAHGTEAFF.

The gene calls are TRBV30 and TRBJ1-2, with D possibly matching TRBD1 (6 bases). This CDR3 has 13 amino acids. V was trimmed by 1 base and J by 10 bases, leaving 16 bases between them. Germline values: CDR1 GTSNPN, CDR2 SVGIG (reference sequence). DNA of the CDR3: TGTGCCTGGAGTGAACAGGGCGTCGGTACCTACACCTTC. Residues: CAWSEQGVGTYTF. The full variable domain, rest sourced from reference TRBV30 and TRBJ1-2, is SQTIHQWPATLVQPVGSPLSLECTVEGTSNPNLYWYRQAAGRGLQLLFYSVGIGQISSEVPQNLSASRPQDRQFILSSKKLLLSDSGFYLCAWSEQGVGTYTFGSGTRLTVV.

The chain links TRBV18 to TRBJ1-6; D gene unclear. Trimming took 8 bases from V and 7 from J, leaving 9 bases between them. The germline CDR1 and CDR2 sequences are KGHSH and LQKENI. This CDR3 has 12 residues. CDR3 sequence reads: CASARLNSPLHF. CDR3 coding DNA: TGTGCCAGCGCACGTTTAAATTCACCCCTCCACTTT.

V is TRBV27 and J is TRBJ2-5, with 7 bases identical to TRBD2. V lost 2 bases to trimming and J lost 4 bases; unmatched junction nucleotides: 7. Germline V gives CDR1 MNHEY, CDR2 SMNVEV (reference sequence). CDR3 size: 15 residues. The CDR3 sequence is CASSLRASGGETQYF. Written as DNA, the CDR3 is TGTGCCAGCAGTTTACGGGCTAGCGGAGGAGAGACCCAGTACTTC.

This clonotype has a handful of counts. V usage is TRBV29-1 and J usage is TRBJ2-1, with D perhaps TRBD2 (6 bases). The J call may be mistaken, given a closer DNA end match to TRBJ2-7. The CDR3 sequence is 14 residues long. The V gene's germline CDR1 is SQVTM and CDR2 ANQGSEA. CDR3 loop: CSVLGGSSYNEQYF. Here the CDR3 DNA reads TGCAGCGTTCTGGGGGGTAGCTCCTACAATGAGCAGTACTTC.

This clonotype was found a few times. The chain couples TRBV5-5 to TRBJ2-5; perhaps TRBD1 as D (6 bases). The J call may be mistaken, given a closer DNA end match to TRBJ2-7. CDR1 and CDR2 from the germline V gene are SGHKS and YYEKEE (reference sequence). This CDR3 has 15 residues. CDR3 sequence reads: CASSLPPDRTYEQYF. For the CDR3, the DNA is TGTGCCAGCAGCTTGCCCCCAGACAGGACCTACGAGCAGTACTTC.

In its sample, this clonotype was seen a few times. The chain uses TRBV20-1 and TRBJ1-2; 8 nucleotides match TRBD1. Per the germline V gene, CDR1 is DFQATT and CDR2 is SNEGSKA (reference sequence). Unmatched junction bases numbered 3, after V lost 5 bases and J lost 1 base. This CDR3 is 13 amino acids long. CDR3: CSAYRGFNYGYTF. The CDR3 nucleotides read TGCAGTGCTTACAGGGGGTTTAACTATGGCTACACCTTC.

About this clonotype: A clone one base away is much larger, so this may be a read error. The chain links TRBV27 to TRBJ2-5; D is ambiguous. The ends were cut back, 3 bases at V and 11 bases at J, with 22 bases in the middle. This CDR3 is built from 15 residues. Germline CDR1 is MNHEY and CDR2 is SMNVEV (reference sequence). The CDR3 sequence is CASSFGDSSYNEQYF. CDR3 DNA sequence: TGTGCCAGCAGTTTTGGCGATTCGTCTTACAATGAGCAGTACTTC.